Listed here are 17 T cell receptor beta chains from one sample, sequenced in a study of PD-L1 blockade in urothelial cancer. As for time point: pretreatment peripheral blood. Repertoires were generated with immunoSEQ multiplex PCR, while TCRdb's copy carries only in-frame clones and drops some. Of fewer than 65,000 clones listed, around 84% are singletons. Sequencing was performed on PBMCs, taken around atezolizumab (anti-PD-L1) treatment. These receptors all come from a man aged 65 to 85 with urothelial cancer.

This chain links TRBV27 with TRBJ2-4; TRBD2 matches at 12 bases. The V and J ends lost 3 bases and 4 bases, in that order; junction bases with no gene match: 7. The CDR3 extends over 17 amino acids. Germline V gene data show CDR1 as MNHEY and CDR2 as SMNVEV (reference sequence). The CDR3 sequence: CASSFIPSGGAKNIQYF. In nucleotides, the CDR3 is TGTGCCAGCAGTTTTATACCTAGCGGGGGGGCTAAAAACATTCAGTACTTC.

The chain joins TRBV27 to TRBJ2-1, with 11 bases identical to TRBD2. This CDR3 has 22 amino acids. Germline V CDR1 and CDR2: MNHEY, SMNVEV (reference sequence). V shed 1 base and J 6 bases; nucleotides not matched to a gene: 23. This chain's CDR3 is CASSLLPPTSGNSAGRRNEQFF. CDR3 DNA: TGTGCCAGCAGTTTATTACCGCCGACTAGCGGGAATTCGGCCGGCCGACGCAATGAGCAGTTCTTC.

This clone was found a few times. CDR3 residues: CAISVAGGRNTGELFF. Here the CDR3 DNA reads TGTGCCATCAGTGTAGCGGGAGGCAGAAACACCGGGGAGCTGTTTTTT. This chain uses TRBV10-3 with TRBJ2-2; TRBD2 matches at 10 bases. The CDR3 has 16 amino acids. Per the germline V gene, CDR1 is ENHRY and CDR2 is SYGVKD. V shed 4 bases and J 2 bases; nucleotides not matched to a gene: 4.

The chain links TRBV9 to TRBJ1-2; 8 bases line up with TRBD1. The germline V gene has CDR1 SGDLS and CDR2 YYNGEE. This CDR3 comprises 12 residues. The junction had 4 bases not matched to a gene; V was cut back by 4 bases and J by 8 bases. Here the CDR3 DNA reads TGTGCCAGCAGCATGGACAGGGACGGCTACACCTTC. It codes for CASSMDRDGYTF.

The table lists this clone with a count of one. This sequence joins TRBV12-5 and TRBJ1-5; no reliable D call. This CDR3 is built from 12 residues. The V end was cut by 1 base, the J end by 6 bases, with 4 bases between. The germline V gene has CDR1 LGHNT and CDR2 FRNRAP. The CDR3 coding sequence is TGTGCTAGTGGTTTGGGGAGTCAGCCCCAGCATTTT. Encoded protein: CASGLGSQPQHF.

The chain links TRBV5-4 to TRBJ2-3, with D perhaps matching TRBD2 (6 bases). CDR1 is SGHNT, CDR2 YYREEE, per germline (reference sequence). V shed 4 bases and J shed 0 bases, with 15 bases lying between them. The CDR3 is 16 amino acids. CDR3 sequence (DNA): TGTGCCAGCAGCGTCCGACTAGGAGCTAGCACAGATACGCAGTATTTT. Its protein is CASSVRLGASTDTQYF.

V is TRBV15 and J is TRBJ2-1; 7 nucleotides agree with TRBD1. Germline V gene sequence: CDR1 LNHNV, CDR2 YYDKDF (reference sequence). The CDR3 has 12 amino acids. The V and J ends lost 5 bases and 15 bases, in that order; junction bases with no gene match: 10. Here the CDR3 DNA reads TGTGCCACCAGCCCCCGACAGGGAGTTTCGTTCTTC. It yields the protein CATSPRQGVSFF.

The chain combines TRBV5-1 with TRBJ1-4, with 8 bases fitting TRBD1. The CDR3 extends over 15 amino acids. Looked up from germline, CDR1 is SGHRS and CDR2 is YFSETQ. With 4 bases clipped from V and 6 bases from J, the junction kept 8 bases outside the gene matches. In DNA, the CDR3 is TGCGCCAGCAGCCGAAAAGGACAGGGAGATGAAAAACTGTTTTTT. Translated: CASSRKGQGDEKLFF.

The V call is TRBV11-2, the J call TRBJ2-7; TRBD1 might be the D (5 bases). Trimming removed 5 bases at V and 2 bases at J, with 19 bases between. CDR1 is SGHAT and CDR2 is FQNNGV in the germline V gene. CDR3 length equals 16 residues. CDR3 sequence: CASSTLARAGPYEQYF. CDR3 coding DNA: TGTGCCAGCAGCACTTTGGCCAGGGCCGGCCCCTACGAGCAGTACTTC.

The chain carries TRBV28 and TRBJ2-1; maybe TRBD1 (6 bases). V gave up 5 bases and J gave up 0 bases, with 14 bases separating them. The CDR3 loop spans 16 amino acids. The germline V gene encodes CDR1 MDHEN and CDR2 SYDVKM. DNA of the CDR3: TGTGCCAGCAGTGGGAGCGGACAGAGCTCCTACAATGAGCAGTTCTTC. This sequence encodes CASSGSGQSSYNEQFF.

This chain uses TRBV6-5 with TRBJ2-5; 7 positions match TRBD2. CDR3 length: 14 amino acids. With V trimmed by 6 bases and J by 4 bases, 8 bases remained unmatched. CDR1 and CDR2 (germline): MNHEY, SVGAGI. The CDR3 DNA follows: TGTGCCAGCAGCAGGACTAGTAGGTCAGAGACCCAGTACTTC. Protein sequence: CASSRTSRSETQYF.

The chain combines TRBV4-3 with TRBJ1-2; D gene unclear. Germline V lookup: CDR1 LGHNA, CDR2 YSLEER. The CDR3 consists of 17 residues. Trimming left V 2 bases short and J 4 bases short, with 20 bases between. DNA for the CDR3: TGCGCCAGCAGCCAAACGCAAACAAGCTCGGAGAGCTATGGCTACACCTTC. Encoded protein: CASSQTQTSSESYGYTF.

CDR3 residues: CASSPEGQETQYF. CDR3 sequence (DNA): TGTGCCAGCAGCCCCGAGGGCCAAGAGACCCAGTACTTC. The rearrangement links TRBV5-6 to TRBJ2-5; a weak D match, TRBD2 (5 bases). CDR1 is SGHDT and CDR2 is YYEEEE in the germline V gene. Trimming removed 4 bases at V and 1 base at J, with 8 bases between. CDR3 size: 13 residues.

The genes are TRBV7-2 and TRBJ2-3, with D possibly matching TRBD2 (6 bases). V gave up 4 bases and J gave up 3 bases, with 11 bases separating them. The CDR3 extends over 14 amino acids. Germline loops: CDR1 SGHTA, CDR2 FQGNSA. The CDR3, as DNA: TGTGCCAGCAGCTCCCTCCTAGCGACAGATACGCAGTATTTT. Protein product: CASSSLLATDTQYF. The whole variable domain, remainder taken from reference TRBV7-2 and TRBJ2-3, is GAGVSQSPSNKVTEKGKDVELRCDPISGHTALYWYRQSLGQGLEFLIYFQGNSAPDKSGLPSDRFSAERTGGSVSTLTIQRTQQEDSAVYLCASSSLLATDTQYFGPGTRLTVL.

The CDR3 DNA reads TGTGCCAGCAGCTCTGCTAGGGGCGCCCAGTACGAGCAGTACTTC. This gives the protein CASSSARGAQYEQYF. The rearrangement links TRBV7-2 to TRBJ2-7; perhaps TRBD1 as D (5 bases). The germline gives CDR1 SGHTA, CDR2 FQGNSA. The CDR3 extends over 15 amino acids. Trimming removed 4 bases from V and 4 bases from J, with 17 bases in between.

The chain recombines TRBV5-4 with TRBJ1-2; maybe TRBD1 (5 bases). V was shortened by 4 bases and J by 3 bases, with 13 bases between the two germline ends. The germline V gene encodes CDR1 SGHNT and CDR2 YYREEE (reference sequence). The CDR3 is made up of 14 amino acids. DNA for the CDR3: TGTGCCAGCAGCCCTATGGGGGGTGACTATGGCTACACCTTC. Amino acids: CASSPMGGDYGYTF.

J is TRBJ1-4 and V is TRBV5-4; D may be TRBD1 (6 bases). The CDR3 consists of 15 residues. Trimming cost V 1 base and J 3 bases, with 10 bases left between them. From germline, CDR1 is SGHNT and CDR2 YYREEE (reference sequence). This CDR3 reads CASSLRGGSNEKLFF. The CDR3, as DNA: TGTGCCAGCAGCTTGAGGGGGGGATCTAATGAAAAACTGTTTTTT.